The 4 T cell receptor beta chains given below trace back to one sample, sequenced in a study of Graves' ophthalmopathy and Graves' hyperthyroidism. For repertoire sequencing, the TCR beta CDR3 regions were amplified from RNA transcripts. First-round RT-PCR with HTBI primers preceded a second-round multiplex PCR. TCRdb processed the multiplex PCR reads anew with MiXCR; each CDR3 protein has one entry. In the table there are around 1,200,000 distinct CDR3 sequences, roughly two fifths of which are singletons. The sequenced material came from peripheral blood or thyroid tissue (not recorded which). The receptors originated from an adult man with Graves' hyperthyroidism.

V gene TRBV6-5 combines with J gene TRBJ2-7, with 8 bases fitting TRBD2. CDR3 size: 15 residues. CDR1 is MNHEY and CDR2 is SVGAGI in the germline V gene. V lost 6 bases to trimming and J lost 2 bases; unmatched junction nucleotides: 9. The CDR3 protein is CASSPGGASPYEQYF. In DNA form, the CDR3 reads TGTGCCAGCAGCCCCGGGGGGGCAAGCCCCTACGAGCAGTACTTC.

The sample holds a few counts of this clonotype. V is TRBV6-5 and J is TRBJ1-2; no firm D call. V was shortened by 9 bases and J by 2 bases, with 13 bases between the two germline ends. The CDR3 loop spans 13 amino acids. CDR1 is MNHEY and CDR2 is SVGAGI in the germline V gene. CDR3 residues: CASGRAQNYGYTF. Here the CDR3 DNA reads TGTGCCAGTGGCCGGGCACAAAACTATGGCTACACCTTC.

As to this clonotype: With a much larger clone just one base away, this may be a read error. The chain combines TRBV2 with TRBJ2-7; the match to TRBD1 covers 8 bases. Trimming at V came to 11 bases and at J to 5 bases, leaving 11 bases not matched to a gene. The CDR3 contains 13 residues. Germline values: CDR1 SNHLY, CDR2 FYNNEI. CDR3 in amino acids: CAGITDRGDEQYF. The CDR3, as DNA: TGTGCCGGCATCACCGACAGGGGCGACGAGCAGTACTTC.

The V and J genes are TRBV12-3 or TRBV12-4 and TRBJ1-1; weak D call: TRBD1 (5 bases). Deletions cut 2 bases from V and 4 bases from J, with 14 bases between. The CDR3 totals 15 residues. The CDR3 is CASSLRGPGGTEAFF. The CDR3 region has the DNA TGTGCCAGCAGTTTAAGGGGCCCGGGCGGCACTGAAGCTTTCTTT.